Given below is one TCR beta chain in context. Its antigen is not known. An end of the junction does not agree with germline; a read error may underlie this. The entirety of the isolated RNA underwent reverse transcription, so expressed TCRB transcripts were sequenced. Sequencing used immunoSEQ multiplex PCR; TCRdb keeps in-frame clones, though not all of them. The profile covers 150,000 to 200,000 clones, with almost 65% appearing a single time and nearly 0.09% taken by the ten largest. The data belong to a study of beta chain features in type 1 diabetes. Overall study: Examination of sorted cells across all samples involved roughly 100 million cells. Regarding the study as a whole: Moderately but significantly shorter TCRB CDR3s were found in Type 1 diabetes patients in all four CD4+ subsets. Naive, central memory and Treg TCRB repertoires seemed to resemble each other more closely in patients than they did in healthy donors.

Germline V lookup: CDR1 SSHAT, CDR2 FNYEAQ (reference sequence). The CDR3 spans 13 residues. Based on CD45RO/CCR7/CD25/CD127/CD95/CD27, CD4+ regulatory, stem cell-like memory, naive and central memory cells were sorted. Sequencing was done on a sample of naive CD4+ T cells from blood. The receptor's source is a man aged 30-40 years with type 1 diabetes. The chain uses TRBV7-7 and TRBJ2-3; D is undetermined. The DNA for the CDR3 is TGTGCTAGCAGCTTAGACAGCACAGATACGCAGTATTTT. Its protein product is CASSLDSTDTQYF.